The entry that follows covers one TCR beta chain sequence. Its antigen is unknown. The V and J ends lost 10 bases and 4 bases respectively, with 10 bases between them. Germline V gene sequence: CDR1 SEHNR, CDR2 FQNEAQ (reference sequence). This CDR3 comprises 11 residues. Assay used: immunoSEQ multiplex PCR; TCRdb lists only in-frame clones, some missing. In the table there are 95,000 to 150,000 clones, approximately 90% of which are singletons. This record belongs to a study of cytomegalovirus exposure and HLA in healthy donors. Overall study findings and caveats: The tendency of first-cohort TCR clusters to co-occur in the approximately 120 validation repertoires was identified by a subsequent analysis. The study listed roughly 160 cytomegalovirus-associated TCR beta chains.

Specimen: PBMCs. This chain uses TRBV7-9 with TRBJ1-2; D is ambiguous. The source is a young woman in good health and CMV-seropositive. The CDR3 loop is CAIRQAYGYTF. CDR3 nucleotides: TGTGCCATTCGGCAGGCCTATGGCTACACCTTC.